The text below deals with one T cell receptor beta chain. These data are taken from a study of T cell responses to AZD1222 COVID-19 vaccine. Here immunoSEQ multiplex PCR was the method, and the copy in TCRdb shows in-frame clones only, minus some. The sample holds about 130,000 clones; more than 85% are singletons and the top ten take about 3.1%. The germline V gene has CDR1 SGHDT and CDR2 YYEEEE. The CDR3 is made up of 15 amino acids. The V and J ends lost 1 base and 0 bases respectively, with 9 bases between them. The sequences come from peripheral blood, collected on day 0 of AZD1222 vaccination. V is TRBV5-6 and J is TRBJ2-3, with D unresolved. This receptor was taken from an adult in good health. The CDR3 reads CASSLLRKSTDTQYF. For the CDR3, the DNA is TGTGCCAGCAGCTTGTTACGGAAAAGCACAGATACGCAGTATTTT. Full variable domain (missing parts from reference TRBV5-6 and TRBJ2-3): DAGVTQSPTHLIKTRGQQVTLRCSPKSGHDTVSWYQQALGQGPQFIFQYYEEEERQRGNFPDRFSGHQFPNYSSELNVNALLLGDSALYLCASSLLRKSTDTQYFGPGTRLTVL.